The 28 T cell receptor beta chains below were found in one sample sequenced in a study of OX40 agonist ivuxolimab in advanced cancers. Sequenced by immunoSEQ multiplex PCR; TCRdb stores in-frame clones only, minus some. Of tens of thousands of clones listed, 70% to 90% were seen once; the top ten hold approximately 10%. The material was CD4+ or CD8+ T cells sorted from blood, obtained in a trial of the OX40 agonist ivuxolimab. All receptors derive from an adult with an advanced solid tumor such as melanoma, head and neck, liver or kidney cancer.

This clone has just one count. The rearrangement joins TRBV7-2 to TRBJ1-4; a weak D match, TRBD1 (5 bases). Germline CDR1 and CDR2: SGHTA and FQGNSA. V lost 1 base and J lost 0, with 6 bases in between. This CDR3 contains 15 residues. The CDR3: CASSLVGATNEKLFF. DNA for the CDR3: TGTGCCAGCAGCTTAGTGGGGGCAACTAATGAAAAACTGTTTTTT.

The genes are TRBV30 and TRBJ2-1, with a tentative D call TRBD2 (6 bases). V was cut by 2 bases and J by 12 bases, with 14 bases left in between. Germline assignment: CDR1 GTSNPN and CDR2 SVGIG (reference sequence). CDR3 length equals 12 residues. CDR3 sequence reads: CAWSILGTPQFF. The CDR3 DNA sequence: TGTGCCTGGAGTATCCTCGGGACTCCGCAGTTCTTC.

This chain links TRBV5-6 with TRBJ2-7, with TRBD1 as a possible D gene (6 bases). The CDR3 contains 14 residues. CDR1 and CDR2 from the germline V gene are SGHDT and YYEEEE. The V end was cut by 5 bases, the J end by 3 bases, with 15 bases between. CDR3 in amino acids: CASRLAGTHYEQYF. The CDR3 DNA reads TGTGCCAGCAGACTGGCCGGGACACACTACGAGCAGTACTTC.

V usage is TRBV14 and J usage is TRBJ2-7; the D gene is possibly TRBD1 (5 bases). Trimming stripped 4 bases from V and 5 bases from J, with 9 bases between. The CDR3 is made up of 12 amino acids. Germline V gene lookup returns CDR1 SGHDN and CDR2 FVKESK. CDR3 sequence reads: CASSPGQDEQYF. The CDR3 nucleotides are TGTGCCAGCAGCCCCGGACAAGACGAGCAGTACTTC.

This rearrangement joins TRBV7-6 to TRBJ2-7; tentative D call: TRBD2 (5 bases). V was clipped by 5 bases and J by 4 bases, with 18 bases between them. Per germline, CDR1 SGHVS and CDR2 FNYEAQ. The CDR3 consists of 15 residues. The CDR3 sequence: CASSPDSEFQYEQYF. For the CDR3, the DNA is TGTGCCAGCAGCCCGGACTCAGAGTTTCAGTACGAGCAGTACTTC.

The chain links TRBV27 to TRBJ2-2, with 9 nucleotides matching TRBD2. Germline CDR1 reads MNHEY; CDR2 reads SMNVEV (reference sequence). Losses at the gene ends were 2 bases for V and 7 bases for J; bases not matched to a gene: 5. The CDR3 sequence is 15 residues long. The CDR3 loop is CASSLIAGARGELFF. The CDR3 coding sequence is TGTGCCAGCAGTTTAATAGCGGGAGCCCGCGGGGAGCTGTTTTTT.

The rearrangement uses TRBV9 and TRBJ2-1; 10 bases line up with TRBD2. Germline CDR1 reads SGDLS; CDR2 reads YYNGEE. CDR3 length: 16 amino acids. V was pared by 0 bases and J by 7 bases, with 7 bases of the junction left unmatched. CDR3 protein: CASSVVALAGENEQFF. The CDR3 DNA follows: TGTGCCAGCAGCGTAGTCGCGCTAGCGGGAGAGAATGAGCAGTTCTTC.

This chain uses TRBV28 with TRBJ1-2, with a tentative D call TRBD1 (5 bases). The V end lost 2 bases, the J end lost 4 bases, and 17 bases lay between the germline ends. Per germline, CDR1 MDHEN and CDR2 SYDVKM. CDR3 length: 16 residues. CDR3 region: CASSLGLKGMTYGYTF. As DNA, the CDR3 is TGTGCCAGCAGTTTAGGATTGAAGGGGATGACCTATGGCTACACCTTC.

This clone was counted once. V usage is TRBV9 and J usage is TRBJ2-1; D gene unclear. The V gene lost 0 bases and the J gene lost 6 bases, with 10 bases spanning the gap. CDR3 size: 14 residues. Germline values: CDR1 SGDLS, CDR2 YYNGEE. CDR3 region: CASSVASLANEQFF. DNA of the CDR3: TGTGCCAGCAGCGTAGCCAGTCTCGCCAATGAGCAGTTCTTC.

The chain employs TRBV30 and TRBJ2-1; D remains ambiguous. The germline V gene encodes CDR1 GTSNPN and CDR2 SVGIG (reference sequence). The CDR3 is 14 residues long. With 0 bases removed from V and 4 bases from J, the gap between germline ends came to 10 bases. The DNA of the CDR3 is TGTGCCTGGAGTGTGGGCCTTAGTTACAATGAGCAGTTCTTC. This gives the protein CAWSVGLSYNEQFF.

In this sample, this clone turned up once. The rearrangement joins TRBV28 to TRBJ1-3; TRBD1 matches at 7 bases. The J segment lost 0 bases and the V segment lost 8 bases, leaving 4 bases of the junction unmatched. There are 14 residues in the CDR3. Per germline, CDR1 MDHEN and CDR2 SYDVKM. The CDR3 nucleotides read TGTGCCAGCCAGGGGGAAGGCTCTGGAAACACCATATATTTT. Its protein product is CASQGEGSGNTIYF.

The chain employs TRBV7-8 and TRBJ2-7, with D tentatively TRBD1 (6 bases). CDR1 and CDR2 from the germline V gene are SGHVS and FQNEAQ. The V end was cut by 1 base, the J end by 3 bases, with 10 bases between. The CDR3 consists of 14 residues. The CDR3 protein is CASSLGTGFYEQYF. The CDR3 DNA reads TGTGCCAGCAGCTTAGGTACAGGGTTCTACGAGCAGTACTTC.

At least ten counts were recorded for this clone. V is TRBV7-9 and J is TRBJ2-7; D is unresolved. The CDR3 extends over 14 amino acids. The germline CDR1 and CDR2 sequences are SEHNR and FQNEAQ (reference sequence). With 4 bases removed from V and 6 bases from J, the gap between germline ends came to 16 bases. This CDR3 reads CASSSPTSQIEQYF. The CDR3 DNA reads TGTGCCAGCAGCTCGCCTACGTCCCAAATCGAGCAGTACTTC.

J is TRBJ2-7 and V is TRBV27; a weak D match, TRBD1 (8 bases). CDR1 is MNHEY and CDR2 is SMNVEV in the germline V gene (reference sequence). V dropped 8 bases and J dropped 6 bases, with 20 bases sitting between them. The length of the CDR3 is 14 residues. The DNA of the CDR3 is TGTGCCAGCGGGGGGGCAGGGGGCATCTCCGAGCAGTACTTC. This translates into CASGGAGGISEQYF.

The chain joins TRBV2 to TRBJ1-1; 7 nucleotides agree with TRBD1. V was pared by 8 bases and J by 0 bases, with 9 bases of the junction left unmatched. The CDR3 covers 15 residues. Germline-derived CDR1 and CDR2 are SNHLY and FYNNEI. The CDR3 nucleotides read TGTGCCAGCGGTAAGACAGGGAACATGAACACTGAAGCTTTCTTT. This translates into CASGKTGNMNTEAFF. The full variable domain, rest sourced from reference TRBV2 and TRBJ1-1, is EPEVTQTPSHQVTQMGQEVILRCVPISNHLYFYWYRQILGQKVEFLVSFYNNEISEKSEIFDDQFSVERPDGSNFTLKIRSTKLEDSAMYFCASGKTGNMNTEAFFGQGTRLTVV.

This rearrangement joins TRBV11-1 to TRBJ2-7; 10 bases line up with TRBD1. Looked up from germline, CDR1 is SGHAT and CDR2 is FQDESV (reference sequence). The CDR3 contains 14 residues. The V gene end was trimmed by 5 bases and the J gene end by 3 bases; junction bases not matched to a gene: 4. The CDR3 DNA is TGTGCCAGCAGCACCGGGACAGGGGTCTACGAGCAGTACTTC. The encoded protein is CASSTGTGVYEQYF.

The rearrangement joins TRBV11-3 to TRBJ1-1, with D unresolved. Trimming cost V 4 bases and J 0 bases, with 6 bases left between them. Per the germline V gene, CDR1 is SGHNT and CDR2 is YENEEA. The CDR3 totals 13 residues. The DNA for the CDR3 is TGTGCCAGCAGCTCGGCACTGAACACTGAAGCTTTCTTT. Encoded protein: CASSSALNTEAFF.

This chain uses TRBV6-1 with TRBJ1-2; unclear D gene. Germline V gene sequence: CDR1 MNHNS, CDR2 SASEGT. V dropped 8 bases and J dropped 0 bases, with 10 bases sitting between them. The CDR3 is 13 residues long. The CDR3 loop is CASGTWPNYGYTF. CDR3 nucleotides: TGTGCCAGCGGTACCTGGCCTAACTATGGCTACACCTTC.

This chain links TRBV4-1 with TRBJ2-7; no firm D call. V lost 0 bases and J 0 bases, leaving 12 bases between the germline ends. Germline V CDR1 and CDR2: MGHRA, YSYEKL. The CDR3 extends over 16 amino acids. The DNA of the CDR3 is TGCGCCAGCAGCCAAGAGGCCCAATACAGCTCCTACGAGCAGTACTTC. Its translation is CASSQEAQYSSYEQYF.

The rearrangement uses TRBV30 and TRBJ2-5; D is unresolved. The ends were cut back, 2 bases at V and 1 base at J, with 11 bases in the middle. CDR1 is GTSNPN and CDR2 is SVGIG in the germline V gene (reference sequence). The CDR3 totals 14 residues. As DNA, the CDR3 is TGTGCCTGGAGTCCCTTAGGCAGCCAAGAGACCCAGTACTTC. Translating gives CAWSPLGSQETQYF.

The chain joins TRBV6-5 to TRBJ2-1; perhaps TRBD1 as D (5 bases). The V end lost 5 bases, the J end lost 0 bases, and 11 bases lay between the germline ends. From germline, CDR1 is MNHEY and CDR2 SVGAGI. The CDR3 extends over 15 amino acids. CDR3 protein: CASSTRVLSYNEQFF. CDR3 DNA sequence: TGTGCCAGCAGTACCAGGGTTCTCTCCTACAATGAGCAGTTCTTC.

This chain joins TRBV18 and TRBJ1-1, with D possibly being TRBD1 (5 bases). From germline, CDR1 is KGHSH and CDR2 LQKENI. V lost 2 bases and J lost 6, with 7 bases in between. The CDR3 totals 12 residues. The CDR3 nucleotides read TGTGCCAGCTCACCAGGCAGGGCTGAAGCTTTCTTT. Protein product: CASSPGRAEAFF.

The CDR3 spells CASSLPGAHRDTQYF. CDR3 DNA sequence: TGTGCCAGCAGCTTACCGGGAGCACACAGAGATACGCAGTATTTT. The chain carries TRBV7-7 and TRBJ2-3; possible D gene TRBD2, 6 bases. Trimming left V 2 bases short and J 5 bases short, with 14 bases between. Germline V CDR1 and CDR2: SSHAT, FNYEAQ (reference sequence). There are 15 residues in the CDR3.

The chain joins TRBV4-1 to TRBJ2-7, with TRBD1 as a possible D gene (6 bases). The ends were cut back, 0 bases at V and 4 bases at J, with 19 bases in the middle. This CDR3 spans 17 amino acids. The germline gives CDR1 MGHRA, CDR2 YSYEKL. CDR3 bases: TGCGCCAGCAGCCAAGATTTCACAGGGATTATTCCTTACGAGCAGTACTTC. It translates to CASSQDFTGIIPYEQYF.

This chain connects TRBV30 to TRBJ1-5, with 8 bases that match TRBD1. CDR1 is GTSNPN, CDR2 SVGIG, per germline (reference sequence). With V trimmed by 5 bases and J by 9 bases, 6 bases remained unmatched. This CDR3 is built from 12 residues. CDR3 bases: TGTGCCTGGGATACAGGGACAGGGCCCCAGCATTTT. It specifies CAWDTGTGPQHF. Combining the CDR3 with reference TRBV30 and TRBJ1-5 gives the whole variable domain SQTIHQWPATLVQPVGSPLSLECTVEGTSNPNLYWYRQAAGRGLQLLFYSVGIGQISSEVPQNLSASRPQDRQFILSSKKLLLSDSGFYLCAWDTGTGPQHFGDGTRLSIL.

This chain connects TRBV6-5 to TRBJ1-1, with D uncertain. This CDR3 spans 11 amino acids. V dropped 5 bases and J dropped 1 base, with 2 bases sitting between them. Germline V gene data show CDR1 as MNHEY and CDR2 as SVGAGI. The CDR3 reads CASSRNTEAFF. Written as DNA, the CDR3 is TGTGCCAGCAGTCGGAACACTGAAGCTTTCTTT.

This rearrangement joins TRBV30 to TRBJ1-5; D not resolved. Germline CDR1 reads GTSNPN; CDR2 reads SVGIG (reference sequence). There are 13 residues in the CDR3. V was shortened by 1 base and J by 7 bases, with 11 bases between the two germline ends. CDR3 sequence reads: CAWSGLTAQPQHF. CDR3 DNA sequence: TGTGCCTGGAGTGGGCTGACCGCCCAGCCCCAGCATTTT.

The chain joins TRBV9 to TRBJ2-3, with TRBD2 matching over 7 bases. The V segment lost 3 bases and the J segment 0 bases; nucleotides outside the gene matches: 1. From germline, CDR1 is SGDLS and CDR2 YYNGEE. The CDR3 totals 14 residues. In DNA form, the CDR3 reads TGTGCCAGCAGCGGTAGCGGGAGCACAGATACGCAGTATTTT. It is translated as CASSGSGSTDTQYF.